This T cell receptor beta chain was identified during a study of vaccination effects on CD4 cells after COVID-19. Study context: Following the second dose by a median of 72 days, the post-vaccine samples were obtained.

Study results and limitations: Vaccine- and infection-induced clones showed marked clonal contraction late following vaccination.

ViraFEST used viral peptide pools to expand antigen-specific CD4+ T cells before sequencing. CD4+ T cell isolation took place after less than 13 days of culture. Participants were given two doses of BNT162b2 or mRNA-1273 vaccine. Having tested negative for nucleocapsid antibodies, the vaccine recipients showed no prior SARS-CoV-2 infection. V trimming: 5 bases; J trimming: 0 bases; junction bases outside the gene matches: 7. This CDR3 contains 16 residues. The V gene's germline CDR1 is LGHNA and CDR2 YNFKEQ. Comments on this clone: As yet, its antigen is unknown.

Assay: immunoSEQ multiplex PCR; the TCRdb copy retains only in-frame clones and omits some. This table holds about 31,000 clones, less than 80% found once. This TCR derives from a human donor who received a COVID-19 vaccine. The rearrangement joins TRBV4-2 to TRBJ2-5; 9 nucleotides match TRBD2. Sequencing was performed on CD4+ T cells from PBMCs cultured with SARS-CoV-2 spike peptides, taken after COVID-19 vaccination. For the CDR3, the DNA is TGTGCCAGCAGCTCGAGGGCGGGGGGGCACCAAGAGACCCAGTACTTC. Protein sequence: CASSSRAGGHQETQYF.